This T cell receptor (beta chain) was sequenced in a study of T cells in Graves' hyperthyroidism and ophthalmopathy. The study, taken as a whole, reports: Stable hyperthyroidism was told apart from ophthalmopathy by a model built on 13 V-J features. Among thyroid clonotypes expanded above 0.001, most also appeared in blood.

Germline V CDR1 and CDR2: SQVTM, ANQGSEA. The ends lost 0 bases at V and 4 bases at J; junction bases unmatched: 5. CDR3 length: 14 amino acids. RNA transcripts yielded amplified TCR beta CDR3 regions. The HTBI primer set was used in a first-round RT-PCR of the TCR CDR3. MiXCR was run by TCRdb on the multiplex PCR reads, yielding one entry per CDR3 protein. The sample yields roughly 500,000 distinct CDR3 sequences, over 35% seen once. With regard to this clonotype: Its target is unknown.

This chain joins TRBV29-1 and TRBJ2-7; 8 positions match TRBD1. The sample taken for sequencing was peripheral blood or thyroid tissue (not recorded which). The TCR comes from an adult woman with Graves' disease, either hyperthyroidism or ophthalmopathy (not recorded which). The CDR3 here is CSVEDGTGEYEQYF. The CDR3 DNA is TGCAGCGTTGAAGACGGGACAGGAGAGTACGAGCAGTACTTC.